This entry features one T cell receptor beta chain sequence. The target antigen is unknown. The table came from immunoSEQ multiplex PCR; TCRdb's copy has only in-frame clones and leaves some out. The data hold tens of thousands of clones, with 69% observed a single time. This sample is part of a study of STAT5B mutations in CD4+ large granular lymphocyte leukemia. Study-level findings and limits: Data were not HLA-matched across samples. Main leukemic clonotypes were patient-specific, but 20% to 25% appeared at low frequency elsewhere.

V gave up 4 bases and J gave up 10 bases; unmatched junction bases: 11. Germline V lookup: CDR1 SGHNT, CDR2 YYREEE (reference sequence). This CDR3 has 14 residues. Healthy controls were blood donor buffy coats. Sequencing was carried out using CD4+ T cells from blood buffy coats. This rearrangement joins TRBV5-4 to TRBJ2-1, with 7 bases matching TRBD2. The receptor's source is a human donor in good health. The CDR3 here is CASSPGLMRDEQFF. The CDR3 DNA reads TGTGCCAGCAGCCCGGGACTAATGCGGGACGAGCAGTTCTTC.